This TCR beta chain was recorded in a study of radiation and T cells in renal cell carcinoma. Study findings and constraints: From baseline, blood top tumor clonotypes peaked at 2 weeks post-radiation. Baseline intratumoral clonotype presence is unknown without pretreatment biopsies.

Germline CDR1 reads SGDLS; CDR2 reads YYNGEE. Trimming took off 4 bases at V and 0 bases at J, with 10 bases between the two ends. The CDR3 covers 14 residues. Indicated time point: blood 2 weeks post-SBRT. Sample treatment: 15 Gy SBRT to primary tumor, nephrectomy 4 weeks later. Serial blood draws occurred at baseline and 2 and 4 weeks post-SBRT. Clear cell pathology was present in this patient's renal cell carcinoma. The data were produced by immunoSEQ multiplex PCR, yet TCRdb's version contains in-frame clones alone and is incomplete. This table holds roughly 120,000 clones, 81% found once. This clone has just a few counts. Its antigen is unknown.

This chain uses TRBV9 with TRBJ1-1, with D possibly TRBD1 on 5 matching bases. The receptor was derived from a woman aged 55-70 years with renal cell carcinoma. The specimen comprised blood, sampled from a patient whose treatment included radiotherapy and nephrectomy. The CDR3 protein is CASSLSGLNTEAFF. The CDR3 DNA reads as TGTGCCAGCAGCTTATCGGGACTGAACACTGAAGCTTTCTTT.